The TCR beta chain described here comes from a study of OX40 agonist ivuxolimab in advanced cancers. Study summary: At doses from 0.01 to 10 mg/kg, patients were given intravenous ivuxolimab every 2 weeks. Patients enrolled in dose escalation were diagnosed with hepatocellular carcinoma, melanoma, renal cell or head and neck cancer. A male proportion of 82.7% was recorded, with mean age about 62 years and range about 20 to 79.

The method was immunoSEQ multiplex PCR; TCRdb's version includes in-frame clones alone and lacks a portion of them. The table lists about 79,000 clones, roughly 94% of them singletons, with over 8.5% in the top ten. V lost 7 bases and J lost 2, with 11 bases in between. The CDR3 contains 13 residues. Germline CDR1 reads SNHLY; CDR2 reads FYNNEI. This clonotype was obtained from an adult with an advanced solid tumor such as melanoma, head and neck, liver or kidney cancer. This chain links TRBV2 with TRBJ2-5; perhaps TRBD1 as D (5 bases). The sample consisted of CD4+ or CD8+ T cells sorted from blood, taken in a trial of the OX40 agonist ivuxolimab. The CDR3 DNA is TGTGCCAGCATTACAGGTCGACAAGAGACCCAGTACTTC. This sequence encodes CASITGRQETQYF.